What follows is one TCR beta chain and its context. The antigen remains undetermined. The sample belongs to a study of memory CD4+ T cells and cytomegalovirus serostatus. Study-wide results and limits: Of 150 to 200 reported CMV TCRbeta sequences, 67 were found in memory CD4+ repertoires.

The sort gate was single viable CD3+CD4+CD8-CD45RO+ cells for memory CD4+ T cells. Sequencing was performed with immunoSEQ multiplex PCR; in TCRdb, only in-frame clones are kept and a portion is missing. The sample yields around 25,000 clones, 70% to 80% seen once. Germline assignment: CDR1 SGHRS and CDR2 YFSETQ. Trimming removed 2 bases from V and 3 bases from J; junction bases left unmatched: 7. This CDR3 has 15 amino acids. The chain couples TRBV5-1 to TRBJ2-7; the match to TRBD1 covers 8 bases. This sequence was found in an adult in good health and CMV-seronegative. The sample was memory CD4+ T cells from blood. This chain's CDR3 is CASSFTGTGDYEQYF. The CDR3 nucleotides read TGCGCCAGCAGCTTTACCGGGACAGGCGACTACGAGCAGTACTTC.